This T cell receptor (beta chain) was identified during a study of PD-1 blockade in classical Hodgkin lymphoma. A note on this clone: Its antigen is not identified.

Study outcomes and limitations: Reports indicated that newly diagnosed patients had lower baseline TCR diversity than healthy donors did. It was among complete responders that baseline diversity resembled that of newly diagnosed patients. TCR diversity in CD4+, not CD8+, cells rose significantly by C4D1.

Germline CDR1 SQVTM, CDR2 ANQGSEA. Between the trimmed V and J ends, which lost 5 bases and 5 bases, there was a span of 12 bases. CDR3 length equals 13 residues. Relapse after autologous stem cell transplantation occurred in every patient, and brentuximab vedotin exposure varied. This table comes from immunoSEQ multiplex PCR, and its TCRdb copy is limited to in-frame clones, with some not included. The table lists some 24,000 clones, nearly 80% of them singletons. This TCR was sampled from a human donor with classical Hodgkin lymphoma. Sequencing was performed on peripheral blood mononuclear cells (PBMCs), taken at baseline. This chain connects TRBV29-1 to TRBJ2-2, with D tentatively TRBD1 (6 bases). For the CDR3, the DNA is TGCAGCGTTAGGCAGGGGTGGACCGGGGAGCTGTTTTTT. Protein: CSVRQGWTGELFF.